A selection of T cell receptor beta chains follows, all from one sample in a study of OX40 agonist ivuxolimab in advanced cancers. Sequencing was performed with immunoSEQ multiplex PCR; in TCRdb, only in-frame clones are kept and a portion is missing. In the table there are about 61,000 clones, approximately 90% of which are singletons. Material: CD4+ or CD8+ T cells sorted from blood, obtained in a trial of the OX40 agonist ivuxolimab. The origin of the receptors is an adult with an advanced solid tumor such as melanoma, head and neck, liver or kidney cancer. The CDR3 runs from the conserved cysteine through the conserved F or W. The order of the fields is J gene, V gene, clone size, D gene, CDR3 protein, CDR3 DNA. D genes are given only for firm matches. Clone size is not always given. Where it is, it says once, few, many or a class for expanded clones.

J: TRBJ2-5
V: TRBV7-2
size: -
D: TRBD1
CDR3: CASSPTLTGARETQYF
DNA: TGTGCCAGCAGCCCCACCTTGACAGGGGCGAGAGAGACCCAGTACTTC

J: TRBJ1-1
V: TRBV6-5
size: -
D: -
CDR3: CASTRTVNTEAFF
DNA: TGTGCCAGCACCCGGACGGTGAACACTGAAGCTTTCTTT

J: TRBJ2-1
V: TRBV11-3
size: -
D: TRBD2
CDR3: CASSPAGTSGGYNEQFF
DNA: TGTGCCAGCAGCCCAGCCGGGACTAGCGGGGGCTACAATGAGCAGTTCTTC

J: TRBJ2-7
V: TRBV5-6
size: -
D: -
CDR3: CASSYGQEQYF
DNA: TGTGCCAGCAGCTATGGGCAGGAGCAGTACTTC

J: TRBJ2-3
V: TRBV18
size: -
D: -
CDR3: CASSRGGDTDTQYF
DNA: TGTGCCAGCTCTAGAGGGGGAGACACAGATACGCAGTATTTT

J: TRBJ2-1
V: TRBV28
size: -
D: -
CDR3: CASKSSDFGVLVSNEQFF
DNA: TGTGCCAGCAAGAGCTCGGATTTTGGTGTGCTTGTCTCCAATGAGCAGTTCTTC

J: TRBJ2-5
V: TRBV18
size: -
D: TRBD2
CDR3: CASSPLQGTSGDQETQYF
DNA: TGTGCCAGCTCACCCCTACAAGGGACTAGCGGAGACCAAGAGACCCAGTACTTC

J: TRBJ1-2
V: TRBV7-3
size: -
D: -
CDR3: CASSLGPSNYGYTF
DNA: TGTGCCAGCAGCTTGGGCCCTTCTAACTATGGCTACACCTTC

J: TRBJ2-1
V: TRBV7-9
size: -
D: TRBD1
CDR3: CASSPDRESIF
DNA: TGTGCCAGCAGCCCCGACAGGGAATCAATCTTC

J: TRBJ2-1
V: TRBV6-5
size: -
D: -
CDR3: CASRWGSYNEQFF
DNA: TGTGCCAGCAGGTGGGGTTCCTACAATGAGCAGTTCTTC

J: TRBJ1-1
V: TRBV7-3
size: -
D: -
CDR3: CASSFRGGIGTEAFF
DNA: TGTGCCAGCAGCTTCCGGGGGGGAATTGGCACTGAAGCTTTCTTT

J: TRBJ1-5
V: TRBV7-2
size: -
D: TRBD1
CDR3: CASSSPGQGIGNQPQHF
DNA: TGTGCCAGCAGCTCCCCGGGACAGGGAATCGGCAATCAGCCCCAGCATTTT

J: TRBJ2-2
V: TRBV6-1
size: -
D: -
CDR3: CASTLQSSAGELFF
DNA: TGTGCCAGCACATTACAGAGCAGCGCCGGGGAGCTGTTTTTT

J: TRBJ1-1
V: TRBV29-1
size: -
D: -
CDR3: CSVETRVDNTEAFF
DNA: TGCAGCGTTGAGACGCGGGTCGACAACACTGAAGCTTTCTTT

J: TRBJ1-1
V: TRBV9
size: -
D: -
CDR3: CASSEWSNTRGTEAFF
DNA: TGTGCCAGCAGCGAGTGGTCTAATACGAGGGGCACTGAAGCTTTCTTT

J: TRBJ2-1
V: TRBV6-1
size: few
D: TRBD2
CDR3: CASSELRTSYNEQFF
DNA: TGTGCCAGCAGTGAACTTAGGACTAGCTACAATGAGCAGTTCTTC

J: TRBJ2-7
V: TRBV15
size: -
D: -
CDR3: CATSRAGRSAYEQYF
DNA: TGTGCCACCAGCAGGGCAGGGAGAAGCGCCTACGAGCAGTACTTC